The 19 T cell receptor beta chains below come from one sample, sequenced in a study of blood T cell repertoires in COVID-19. The assay was immunoSEQ multiplex PCR, and TCRdb's table has in-frame clones only and misses some. The sample consists of roughly 250,000 clones, roughly 90% of them appearing once. Sequencing was carried out using PBMCs or T cells enriched from blood (not recorded which). Receptors originate from a woman between 25 and 40 years old with acute COVID-19.

The rearrangement joins TRBV25-1 to TRBJ1-6; tentatively, D is TRBD1 (6 bases). CDR1 MGHDK and CDR2 SYGVNS come from the germline V gene. Trimming pared 4 bases from V and 7 bases from J, leaving 11 bases between. The length of the CDR3 is 14 residues. DNA for the CDR3: TGTGCCAGCAGTGGGGGGAGGGGGAATTCACCCCTCCACTTT. Translating it yields CASSGGRGNSPLHF.

The J gene is TRBJ1-2, the V gene TRBV14; D may be TRBD1 (5 bases). V gave up 3 bases and J gave up 4 bases, with 12 bases separating them. CDR3 length: 14 residues. Germline V gene sequence: CDR1 SGHDN, CDR2 FVKESK. This CDR3 reads CASSQDNRPYGYTF. DNA of the CDR3: TGTGCCAGCAGCCAGGATAACAGGCCCTATGGCTACACCTTC. Full variable domain (remainder filled in from reference TRBV14 and TRBJ1-2): EAGVTQFPSHSVIEKGQTVTLRCDPISGHDNLYWYRRVMGKEIKFLLHFVKESKQDESGMPNNRFLAERTGGTYSTLKVQPAELEDSGVYFCASSQDNRPYGYTFGSGTRLTVV.

The V and J genes are TRBV6-2 or TRBV6-3 and TRBJ1-5; tentative D call: TRBD1 (5 bases). Germline CDR1 is MNHEY and CDR2 is SVGEGT. The V end lost 6 bases, the J end lost 4 bases, and 10 bases lay between the germline ends. There are 13 residues in the CDR3. The CDR3 DNA is TGTGCCAGCAGCAGACAGTTTAATCAGCCCCAGCATTTT. The encoded protein is CASSRQFNQPQHF.

In its sample, this clone was seen once. This rearrangement joins TRBV7-3 to TRBJ2-3; unclear D gene. CDR1 SGHTA and CDR2 FQGTGA come from the germline V gene. With 5 bases removed from V and 1 base from J, the gap between germline ends came to 19 bases. This CDR3 has 17 amino acids. CDR3 DNA sequence: TGTGCCAGCAGCCTAAGGCCCACCCCCCGGGGCACAGATACGCAGTATTTT. Protein sequence: CASSLRPTPRGTDTQYF.

The chain employs TRBV28 and TRBJ2-4; 16 nucleotides agree with TRBD2. CDR1 and CDR2 (germline): MDHEN, SYDVKM. J gave up 0 bases and V 5 bases, and 10 bases lay outside the gene matches. The CDR3 is made up of 20 amino acids. CDR3 nucleotide sequence: TGTGCCAGCAGTAAGGGACTAGCGGGGGGGAATCCTCTAGCCAAAAACATTCAGTACTTC. Amino acids: CASSKGLAGGNPLAKNIQYF.

This sequence joins TRBV5-1 and TRBJ2-7, with a possible D match to TRBD1 (5 bases). Between the trimmed V and J ends, which lost 0 bases and 5 bases, there was a span of 18 bases. The CDR3 extends over 16 amino acids. Germline V gene data show CDR1 as SGHRS and CDR2 as YFSETQ. This CDR3 reads CASSLGFEAGKNEQYF. The CDR3 bases are TGCGCCAGCAGCTTGGGTTTTGAGGCAGGGAAGAACGAGCAGTACTTC.

The chain joins TRBV28 to TRBJ2-5; D is possibly TRBD2 (6 bases). The germline V gene encodes CDR1 MDHEN and CDR2 SYDVKM. Trimming cost V 7 bases and J 4 bases, with 7 bases left between them. This CDR3 is 11 amino acids long. For the CDR3, the DNA is TGTGCCAGCATGGGGGGAGAGACCCAGTACTTC. This encodes CASMGGETQYF.

The rearrangement links TRBV14 to TRBJ2-7, with D perhaps TRBD1 (5 bases). Germline V gene lookup returns CDR1 SGHDN and CDR2 FVKESK. The ends were cut back, 4 bases at V and 3 bases at J, with 16 bases in the middle. There are 15 residues in the CDR3. This CDR3 is CASSLRTLPNYEQYF. In nucleotides, the CDR3 is TGTGCCAGCAGCCTCCGGACACTCCCCAACTACGAGCAGTACTTC.

This clone was counted a few times. The chain couples TRBV15 to TRBJ2-2; TRBD1 agrees at 9 bases. Looked up from germline, CDR1 is LNHNV and CDR2 is YYDKDF (reference sequence). This CDR3 has 16 residues. J lost 2 bases, V lost 1 base, and 2 bases had no gene match. DNA for the CDR3: TGTGCCACCAGCAGAGGGACAGGGGAAAACACCGGGGAGCTGTTTTTT. It codes for CATSRGTGENTGELFF.

V gene TRBV5-8 combines with J gene TRBJ1-3, with D possibly TRBD1 on 5 matching bases. The CDR3 runs to 15 residues. V lost 0 bases and J lost 0, with 7 bases in between. Germline CDR1 SGHTS, CDR2 YDEGEE. In nucleotides, the CDR3 is TGTGCCAGCAGCTTGGCGGGACTCTCTGGAAACACCATATATTTT. Its protein product is CASSLAGLSGNTIYF.

This chain uses TRBV4-1 with TRBJ2-2, with D tentatively TRBD2 (5 bases). This CDR3 is 16 amino acids long. CDR1 is MGHRA and CDR2 is YSYEKL in the germline V gene. Between the trimmed V and J ends, which lost 2 bases and 0 bases, there was a span of 10 bases. CDR3 in DNA: TGCGCCAGCAGCCAAATTGGAGGAGCGAACACCGGGGAGCTGTTTTTT. Encoded protein: CASSQIGGANTGELFF.

This chain links TRBV5-1 with TRBJ2-2; 8 bases are a match to TRBD1. From germline, CDR1 is SGHRS and CDR2 YFSETQ. The CDR3 totals 15 residues. V lost 4 bases and J lost 1; bases outside the gene matches: 3. The CDR3 is CASSPTGVNTGELFF. CDR3 sequence (DNA): TGCGCCAGCAGCCCGACAGGGGTGAACACCGGGGAGCTGTTTTTT.

V usage is TRBV7-6 and J usage is TRBJ2-5; 8 bases are shared with TRBD2. Germline CDR1 and CDR2: SGHVS and FNYEAQ. The CDR3 sequence is 15 residues long. The V gene end was trimmed by 2 bases and the J gene end by 5 bases; junction bases not matched to a gene: 7. This CDR3 is CASSLLTGGLETQYF. The DNA of the CDR3 is TGTGCCAGCAGCTTATTGACGGGGGGGCTGGAGACCCAGTACTTC.

The V and J genes are TRBV28 and TRBJ1-5, with D maybe TRBD1 (6 bases). The CDR3 totals 13 residues. Between the trimmed V and J ends, which lost 5 bases and 5 bases, there was a span of 10 bases. Looked up from germline, CDR1 is MDHEN and CDR2 is SYDVKM. This CDR3 is CASSQGRDQPQHF. As DNA, the CDR3 is TGTGCCAGCAGTCAGGGGAGAGATCAGCCCCAGCATTTT.

This chain joins TRBV6-1 and TRBJ2-5; TRBD1 agrees at 9 bases. Germline CDR1 reads MNHNS; CDR2 reads SASEGT. The CDR3 totals 15 residues. V was clipped by 3 bases and J by 5 bases; unmatched bases: 7. CDR3 DNA sequence: TGTGCCAGCAGTGACTACAGGGGGCTTGTGGAGACCCAGTACTTC. Translation: CASSDYRGLVETQYF.

The chain links TRBV7-6 to TRBJ2-1; 8 bases are a match to TRBD1. In germline, CDR1 is SGHVS, CDR2 FNYEAQ. This CDR3 has 14 amino acids. Trimming took 5 bases from V and 7 from J; bases not matched to a gene: 7. As DNA, the CDR3 is TGTGCCAGCAGCCCTCGGACAGGGTTGAATGAGCAGTTCTTC. Protein: CASSPRTGLNEQFF.

The chain joins TRBV7-2 to TRBJ1-5, with D tentatively TRBD1 (6 bases). Per germline, CDR1 SGHTA and CDR2 FQGNSA. The CDR3 has 14 amino acids. The ends were cut back, 1 base at V and 7 bases at J, with 11 bases in the middle. CDR3 protein: CASSLEKTGQPQHF. The CDR3 DNA is TGTGCCAGCAGCTTAGAGAAGACAGGCCAGCCCCAGCATTTT.

The chain joins TRBV18 to TRBJ2-1; the D gene is possibly TRBD1 (5 bases). The CDR3 loop spans 15 amino acids. Trimming removed 6 bases from V and 4 bases from J, with 16 bases in between. Germline lookup yields CDR1 KGHSH and CDR2 LQKENI. CDR3 sequence reads: CASSTGNRHYNEQFF. The CDR3 DNA follows: TGTGCCAGCTCTACCGGAAACAGGCATTACAATGAGCAGTTCTTC.

This chain connects TRBV9 to TRBJ1-4; possible D gene TRBD1, 6 bases. The germline gives CDR1 SGDLS, CDR2 YYNGEE. The CDR3 sequence is 15 residues long. V lost 2 bases and J 2 bases, leaving 10 bases between the germline ends. The CDR3 DNA reads TGTGCCAGCAGCGTCGGGGGGGCTACTAATGAAAAACTGTTTTTT. As protein: CASSVGGATNEKLFF.